This TCR beta chain was sequenced for a study of cytomegalovirus exposure and HLA in healthy donors. Overall study results and limits: Immune exposure information comprised only CMV serostatus. Previously analyzed data showed that most TCR beta V segments were productive at a frequency of about 87% or about 30%. Per published reports, the classifier diagnosed cytomegalovirus status with high specificity and sensitivity.

For this clone: Its antigen is not known.

The V segment lost 2 bases and the J segment 6 bases; nucleotides outside the gene matches: 3. CDR3 size: 13 residues. Germline lookup yields CDR1 MNHNY and CDR2 SVGAGI (reference sequence). Both 60 Vbeta primers and 13 Jbeta primers went into the PCR. Original data processing: The count from a later analysis was 70 million to 85 million unique TCR beta chains, 9 million to 12 million of them shared. Produced via immunoSEQ multiplex PCR; TCRdb's table is partial and in-frame only. The V and J calls and clone size are taken from that table; D and trimming were inferred from the DNA. The top ten hold 13% of the sample, which has about 160,000 clones, roughly 76% seen once.

The chain has TRBV6-6 and TRBJ1-2; TRBD1 aligns across 7 bases. The receptor's source is a woman aged 50 to 60 in good health and CMV-seronegative. Input material: PBMCs. CDR3 coding DNA: TGTGCCAGCAGTTACAGTACAGGGGATGGCTACACCTTC. Its protein product is CASSYSTGDGYTF.